The rows below give T cell receptor beta chains drawn from one sample of a study of somatic mutations in cytotoxic T cells in rheumatoid arthritis. TCRdb's table, derived via immunoSEQ multiplex PCR, lists solely in-frame clones and lacks some. This sample has around 20,000 clones, with about 80% found just once. The sequencing sample was made of CD8+ T cells sorted from blood. All receptors derive from an adult with rheumatoid arthritis. The CDR3 runs from the conserved cysteine through the conserved F or W. The D gene is left open where the match is weak. Part of the rows lack a size; the others show once, few, many or a class for expanded clones.

>NA|TRBJ2-3|NA|TRBV5-1
TGCGCCAGCAGCGTGGGACTTCCCACAGATACGCAGTATTTT
CASSVGLPTDTQYF
>NA|TRBJ2-1|TRBD2|TRBV9
TGTGCCAGCAGCGTAGAGGGACTAGGGTTCTACAATGAGCAGTTCTTC
CASSVEGLGFYNEQFF
>NA|TRBJ2-4|NA|TRBV6-1
TGTGCCAGCAGTGGGAGACTAGAGGACATTCAGTACTTC
CASSGRLEDIQYF
>NA|TRBJ1-3|NA|TRBV11-2
TGTGCCAGCAGCTACATGAAGGGCGCTGGAAACACCATATATTTT
CASSYMKGAGNTIYF
>NA|TRBJ2-7|TRBD2|TRBV18
TGTGCCAGCTCACCACCGGGCGGGAGTTCCTACGAGCAGTACTTC
CASSPPGGSSYEQYF
>NA|TRBJ2-3|NA|TRBV5-5
TGTGCCAGCAGCTTGCCCCGGGGGACTACAGATACGCAGTATTTT
CASSLPRGTTDTQYF
>NA|TRBJ2-3|NA|TRBV9
TGTGCCAGCAGCCCGGGGTGGGAGAGAAGGGCAGATACGCAGTATTTT
CASSPGWERRADTQYF
>NA|TRBJ2-5|NA|TRBV2
TGTGCCAGCAAAAGGGTTGAGACCCAGTACTTC
CASKRVETQYF
>NA|TRBJ2-5|TRBD2|TRBV11-2
TGTGCCAGCAGCTTAGGTAGAACTAGCGTCCAAGAGACCCAGTACTTC
CASSLGRTSVQETQYF
>NA|TRBJ2-3|NA|TRBV9
TGTGCCAGCACCCTGGGCGGGACCCGCACAGATACGCAGTATTTT
CASTLGGTRTDTQYF
>few|TRBJ2-7|NA|TRBV9
TGTGCCAGCAGCGTAGCGGGGGTGGGAGACGAGCAGTACTTC
CASSVAGVGDEQYF